This record concerns one T cell receptor (beta chain) sequence. Clones were read by immunoSEQ multiplex PCR, and TCRdb kept only the in-frame ones, dropping some. The sample shows around 65,000 clones, under 95% of them seen only once. The entry originates in a study of OX40 agonist ivuxolimab in advanced cancers. At the level of the study: Patients with prior anti-PD-1, anti-PD-L1 or anti-CTLA-4 therapy were eligible; less than 50% had some.

CDR1 and CDR2 from the germline V gene are SGHNT and YYREEE (reference sequence). This CDR3 is built from 13 residues. V was clipped by 4 bases and J by 6 bases; unmatched bases: 4. This clonotype originated in an adult with an advanced solid tumor such as melanoma, head and neck, liver or kidney cancer. Sequenced here: CD4+ or CD8+ T cells sorted from blood, sampled in a trial of the OX40 agonist ivuxolimab. The chain carries TRBV5-4 and TRBJ1-1; 9 positions agree with TRBD1. CDR3 protein: CASSRQGVPEAFF. CDR3 nucleotide sequence: TGTGCCAGCAGCCGACAGGGGGTACCTGAAGCTTTCTTT. The full variable domain, completed using reference TRBV5-4 and TRBJ1-1, is ETGVTQSPTHLIKTRGQQVTLRCSSQSGHNTVSWYQQALGQGPQFIFQYYREEENGRGNFPPRFSGLQFPNYSSELNVNALELDDSALYLCASSRQGVPEAFFGQGTRLTVV.